This T cell receptor beta chain came from a study of cytomegalovirus exposure and HLA in healthy donors. Study context: Some 85 million unique TCRs, all from HLA-typed donors, were included in an early release of the data. Study-wide results and caveats: As a later analysis revealed, the rate of TCR association differed by HLA locus, with DRB1 most and HLA-C fewest.

PCR amplification relied on 60 Vbeta primers (plus 13 Jbeta primers). In the original workflow: A follow-up analysis tallied tens of millions of unique TCR beta chains, 8.5 million to 14 million shared. Clones were read by immunoSEQ multiplex PCR, and TCRdb kept only the in-frame ones, dropping some. V and J calls plus clone size are reproduced from that table; the DNA served to infer D and trimming. The sample includes 150,000 to 200,000 clones, about 65% of them seen just once. A word on this clone: Antigen unknown.

Trimming took off 3 bases at V and 3 bases at J, with 15 bases between the two ends. The germline V gene has CDR1 MNHEY and CDR2 SMNVEV (reference sequence). The CDR3 spans 15 residues. Sequencing was performed on PBMCs. This TCR was recovered from a woman younger than 35 in good health and CMV-seropositive. The rearrangement links TRBV27 to TRBJ2-7, with D tentatively TRBD2 (6 bases). This chain's CDR3 is CASSFGSSGLYEQYF. DNA of the CDR3: TGTGCCAGCAGTTTCGGCTCCAGCGGGCTCTACGAGCAGTACTTC.